The 25 T cell receptor beta chains in this list originate from one sample, sequenced in a study of regulatory T cells in long-lasting Graves disease. Time point of the sample: newly diagnosed GD, antithyroid drugs for less than 3 months. With RNA extracted from PBMCs as input, the TCR library was made. The TCR beta library used iRepertoire HTBI primers with Arm-PCR amplification of CDR3. In TCRdb, the multiplex PCR reads were re-called with MiXCR into one record per CDR3 protein. The profile shows about 540,000 distinct CDR3 sequences, less than 15% of them singletons. The data were also submitted as part of a second study, on T cells in Graves' hyperthyroidism and ophthalmopathy.

The sample consisted of peripheral blood mononuclear cells (PBMCs), taken at new diagnosis, from a patient treated with antithyroid drugs. The source is a man aged 30-40 years with Graves disease.

The chain is built from TRBV6-1 and TRBJ2-1; 11 bases fit TRBD2. CDR3 length: 14 amino acids. Unmatched junction bases numbered 6, after V lost 6 bases and J lost 8 bases. Germline values: CDR1 MNHNS, CDR2 SASEGT. CDR3 residues: CASSRGLAADEQFF. CDR3 DNA: TGTGCCAGCAGCAGGGGACTAGCGGCGGATGAGCAGTTCTTC.

This clonotype was counted between two and nine times. This chain connects TRBV7-2 to TRBJ1-6; D is uncertain. Germline CDR1 is SGHTA and CDR2 is FQGNSA. The germline V and J ends were trimmed by 1 base and 0 bases, with 13 bases remaining between them. The CDR3 has 18 residues. The CDR3 DNA follows: TGTGCCAGCAGCTTAGTGGGCACTCGGAGCTCCTATAATTCACCCCTCCACTTT. This encodes CASSLVGTRSSYNSPLHF.

The J gene is TRBJ2-1, the V gene TRBV7-3; 10 positions match TRBD2. The germline CDR1 and CDR2 sequences are SGHTA and FQGTGA. With V trimmed by 4 bases and J by 0 bases, 3 bases remained unmatched. The CDR3 is made up of 16 amino acids. CDR3 nucleotide sequence: TGTGCCAGCAGCTATTCTAGCGGGGGCTCCTACAATGAGCAGTTCTTC. Translation: CASSYSSGGSYNEQFF.

In its sample, this clonotype was seen many times. This sequence joins TRBV18 and TRBJ2-1, with 9 bases lining up with TRBD2. CDR1 KGHSH and CDR2 LQKENI come from the germline V gene. The CDR3 consists of 15 residues. Trimming removed 4 bases from V and 3 bases from J; junction bases left unmatched: 4. This CDR3 is CASSQDSGGYNEQFF. The CDR3 region has the DNA TGTGCCAGCTCACAGGATAGCGGGGGCTACAATGAGCAGTTCTTC.

A few counts support this clonotype. V gene TRBV20-1 combines with J gene TRBJ2-7, with D perhaps TRBD2 (6 bases). The CDR3 has 13 residues. In germline, CDR1 is DFQATT, CDR2 SNEGSKA (reference sequence). V dropped 8 bases and J dropped 0 bases, with 14 bases sitting between them. CDR3 amino acids: CSPLLGSSYEQYF. The CDR3, as DNA: TGCAGTCCCCTGCTCGGGAGCTCCTACGAGCAGTACTTC.

This clonotype was seen more than once but under ten times. V is TRBV6-2 or TRBV6-3 and J is TRBJ2-4, with a possible D match to TRBD1 (6 bases). CDR3 length: 15 amino acids. Germline values: CDR1 MNHEY, CDR2 SVGEGT. Trimming cost V 5 bases and J 1 base, with 12 bases left between them. The CDR3 nucleotides read TGTGCCAGCAGTGAAGGACAGATCGCCAAAAACATTCAGTACTTC. Its translation: CASSEGQIAKNIQYF.

Many counts were recorded for this clonotype. The chain couples TRBV7-2 to TRBJ2-7, with TRBD2 as a possible D gene (5 bases). V lost 1 base to trimming and J lost 3 bases, with 13 bases between them. The CDR3 has 15 amino acids. Germline lookup yields CDR1 SGHTA and CDR2 FQGNSA. The CDR3 loop reads CASSLGAGLYYEQYF. The CDR3 coding sequence is TGTGCCAGCAGCTTAGGGGCGGGCCTCTACTACGAGCAGTACTTC.

At least ten counts were recorded for this clonotype. V and J are TRBV12-3 or TRBV12-4 and TRBJ2-3; D possibly corresponds to TRBD2 (6 bases). The V end was cut by 5 bases, the J end by 4 bases, with 13 bases between. The CDR3 is made up of 14 amino acids. This CDR3 reads CASSQRETADTQYF. Written as DNA, the CDR3 is TGTGCCAGCAGTCAACGGGAGACCGCAGATACGCAGTATTTT.

As for this clonotype: The junction does not match germline at one end; this may be a read error. J is TRBJ2-1 and V is TRBV27, with 8 bases fitting TRBD2. Germline values: CDR1 MNHEY, CDR2 SMNVEV (reference sequence). CDR3 length equals 14 residues. The CDR3 spells CASSPPGLEGKVLF. Here the CDR3 DNA reads TGTGCCAGCAGCCCACCGGGACTAGAGGGTAAGGTGCTCTTC.

Ten or more counts support this clonotype. The J gene is TRBJ2-2, the V gene TRBV20-1; 7 bases agree with TRBD2. Looked up from germline, CDR1 is DFQATT and CDR2 is SNEGSKA (reference sequence). The V gene end was trimmed by 6 bases and the J gene end by 1 base; junction bases not matched to a gene: 5. CDR3 length: 14 amino acids. The CDR3 reads CSAPAGRNTGELFF. The CDR3 DNA reads TGCAGTGCGCCAGCGGGACGGAACACCGGGGAGCTGTTTTTT.

This clonotype was counted at least ten times. This chain joins TRBV7-2 and TRBJ2-3, with 10 bases aligning to TRBD2. CDR3 length equals 16 residues. CDR1 is SGHTA and CDR2 is FQGNSA in the germline V gene. V trimming: 3 bases; J trimming: 1 base; junction bases outside the gene matches: 4. CDR3 bases: TGTGCCAGCAGCTTTAGCGGGAGGACTGGCACAGATACGCAGTATTTT. Its translation is CASSFSGRTGTDTQYF. The variable domain in full, with the rest retrieved from reference TRBV7-2 and TRBJ2-3, is GAGVSQSPSNKVTEKGKDVELRCDPISGHTALYWYRQSLGQGLEFLIYFQGNSAPDKSGLPSDRFSAERTGGSVSTLTIQRTQQEDSAVYLCASSFSGRTGTDTQYFGPGTRLTVL.

This clonotype was observed a few times. In DNA, the CDR3 is TGTGCCAGCAGCCAAGAGTTTGGGAAGCAGTACTTC. Translating it yields CASSQEFGKQYF. This chain connects TRBV14 to TRBJ2-7; no firm D call. The CDR3 covers 12 residues. With 0 bases removed from V and 8 bases from J, the gap between germline ends came to 8 bases. CDR1 is SGHDN and CDR2 is FVKESK in the germline V gene.

This clonotype was detected a few times. The chain links TRBV6-9 to TRBJ1-5; 8 nucleotides align to TRBD1. The germline V gene has CDR1 MNHGY and CDR2 SVAAGI. Trimming cost V 4 bases and J 4 bases; bases outside gene matches: 15. This CDR3 region has 18 residues. DNA for the CDR3: TGTGCCAGCAGTTCGCTTGGACAGGGCAGGGCGGGGAATCAGCCCCAGCATTTT. It codes for CASSSLGQGRAGNQPQHF.

The chain links TRBV19 to TRBJ2-3, with TRBD2 matching 11 bases. The CDR3 is made up of 16 amino acids. J gave up 2 bases and V 5 bases, and 6 bases lay outside the gene matches. Looked up from germline, CDR1 is LNHDA and CDR2 is SQIVND (reference sequence). The DNA of the CDR3 is TGTGCCAGTAGTGGAAGACTAGCGGGGTTCACAGATACGCAGTATTTT. It is translated as CASSGRLAGFTDTQYF. Full variable domain (outside the CDR3, taken from reference TRBV19 and TRBJ2-3): DGGITQSPKYLFRKEGQNVTLSCEQNLNHDAMYWYRQDPGQGLRLIYYSQIVNDFQKGDIAEGYSVSREKKESFPLTVTSAQKNPTAFYLCASSGRLAGFTDTQYFGPGTRLTVL.

This clonotype was seen many times. This sequence joins TRBV6-1 and TRBJ1-1; D unclear. CDR1 is MNHNS, CDR2 SASEGT, per germline. The CDR3 contains 14 residues. Between the trimmed V and J ends, which lost 6 bases and 2 bases, there was a span of 13 bases. The CDR3 region has the DNA TGTGCCAGCAGGACTGGGCAGGAAAACACTGAAGCTTTCTTT. Its translation: CASRTGQENTEAFF.

This clonotype appeared many times. The chain is built from TRBV27 and TRBJ2-1; no firm D call. Per the germline V gene, CDR1 is MNHEY and CDR2 is SMNVEV (reference sequence). The CDR3 contains 12 residues. V was cut by 6 bases and J by 7 bases, with 10 bases left in between. CDR3 sequence reads: CASSPTQNEQFF. The CDR3 nucleotides read TGTGCCAGCAGCCCCACCCAGAATGAGCAGTTCTTC.

The J gene is TRBJ2-1, the V gene TRBV29-1; TRBD2 matches at 9 bases. The CDR3 is 15 residues long. CDR1 SQVTM and CDR2 ANQGSEA come from the germline V gene. With 7 bases clipped from V and 4 bases from J, the junction kept 11 bases outside the gene matches. CDR3 nucleotide sequence: TGCAGCGGGGGACTAGCACAATCTTTTTACAATGAGCAGTTCTTC. This translates into CSGGLAQSFYNEQFF.

This chain joins TRBV3-1 and TRBJ2-5; TRBD1 is a possible D gene (5 bases). The ends were cut back, 1 base at V and 4 bases at J, with 13 bases in the middle. The CDR3 length is 15 residues. Germline CDR1 and CDR2: LGHDT and YNNKEL (reference sequence). The CDR3 bases are TGTGCCAGCAGCCAAGTTAACATTAGGGGAGAGACCCAGTACTTC. It yields the protein CASSQVNIRGETQYF.

This clonotype was picked up many times. The chain joins TRBV7-2 to TRBJ2-2; D gene unclear. Trimming removed 7 bases at V and 4 bases at J, with 13 bases between. The CDR3 consists of 14 residues. The germline gives CDR1 SGHTA, CDR2 FQGNSA. The CDR3 nucleotides read TGTGCCAGCATCCAAGGACGGGCCACCGGGGAGCTGTTTTTT. It encodes CASIQGRATGELFF.

The chain uses TRBV20-1 and TRBJ1-2, with D unresolved. Germline assignment: CDR1 DFQATT and CDR2 SNEGSKA (reference sequence). The CDR3 runs 13 residues. The V end lost 2 bases, the J end lost 2 bases, and 9 bases lay between the germline ends. CDR3 sequence reads: CSARPPRNYGYTF. In DNA form, the CDR3 reads TGCAGTGCTAGACCGCCTCGGAACTATGGCTACACCTTC.

This clonotype was counted ten times or more. DNA for the CDR3: TGTGCCAGCAGTTATAAGGCTAGCGGGAGAGTCTACGAGCAGTACTTC. Protein sequence: CASSYKASGRVYEQYF. This sequence joins TRBV6-2 or TRBV6-3 and TRBJ2-7; 10 nucleotides match TRBD2. The V and J ends lost 3 bases and 3 bases, in that order; junction bases with no gene match: 8. The CDR3 is made up of 16 amino acids. Per germline, CDR1 MNHEY and CDR2 SVGEGT.

Details on this clonotype: One base away lies a much larger clone, so this may be a sequencing read error. The chain is built from TRBV24-1 and TRBJ1-1; D unclear. There are 11 residues in the CDR3. The V gene's germline CDR1 is KGHDR and CDR2 SFDVKD. CDR3 sequence: CTPYTGFEAFF. CDR3 in DNA: TGTACCCCCTATACTGGTTTTGAAGCTTTCTTT.

The chain has TRBV20-1 and TRBJ2-1; D ambiguous. V was pared by 0 bases and J by 7 bases, with 4 bases between. The CDR3 is 11 residues long. CDR1 is DFQATT, CDR2 SNEGSKA, per germline (reference sequence). CDR3 sequence (DNA): TGCAGTGCTAGAGATAGTAATGAGCAGTTCTTC. Translating it yields CSARDSNEQFF.

This clonotype was seen at least ten times. The V gene is TRBV10-3, the J gene TRBJ2-5; TRBD1 is a possible D gene (6 bases). This CDR3 spans 13 amino acids. Germline CDR1 and CDR2: ENHRY and SYGVKD. V was pared by 3 bases and J by 3 bases, with 8 bases between. This CDR3 reads CAISERTEETQYF. The CDR3 DNA reads as TGTGCCATCAGTGAAAGGACAGAAGAGACCCAGTACTTC.

Only a few counts were recorded for this clonotype. A much larger clone lies a single base off, so this may be a read error. The V and J genes are TRBV7-8 and TRBJ1-5; 9 bases align to TRBD1. Germline CDR1 SGHVS, CDR2 FQNEAQ. With V trimmed by 3 bases and J by 5 bases, 8 bases remained unmatched. The CDR3 has 16 residues. The CDR3, as DNA: TGTGCCAGCAGCTTCGGCGGACAGGGGTTCGATCAGCCCCAGCATTTT. As protein: CASSFGGQGFDQPQHF.